The 10 T cell receptor beta chains presented below share a single source sample, sequenced in a study of cytomegalovirus exposure and HLA in healthy donors (dated by TCRdb to about 2017). The library was made by the immunoSEQ multiplex PCR assay. The multiplex PCR relied on a mix of 60 forward primers for TCR Vbeta segments and 13 reverse primers for TCR Jbeta segments. What TCRdb holds here is the immuneACCESS table cut down to in-frame rearrangements. Part of the clones is not present; checked against another copy, under half of the missing clones reflect an unresolved V gene, and the others are unexplained. This sample has some 200,000 clones in its table, and approximately 83% of those were observed once. The ten most abundant clones make up 0.098% of the sample. Sequenced: PBMCs. These receptors all come from a boy younger than 10 in good health and CMV-seronegative.

The chain carries TRBV5-1 and TRBJ1-2; unclear D gene. The CDR3 covers 15 residues. V was pared by 2 bases and J by 0 bases, with 11 bases between. Germline CDR1 reads SGHRS; CDR2 reads YFSETQ. The CDR3 loop reads CASSFTADANYGYTF. The CDR3 DNA follows: TGCGCCAGCAGCTTTACTGCGGATGCTAACTATGGCTACACCTTC. Based on the CDR3 plus reference TRBV5-1 and TRBJ1-2, the full variable domain is KAGVTQTPRYLIKTRGQQVTLSCSPISGHRSVSWYQQTPGQGLQFLFEYFSETQRNKGNFPGRFSGRQFSNSRSEMNVSTLELGDSALYLCASSFTADANYGYTFGSGTRLTVV.

V usage is TRBV9 and J usage is TRBJ1-2; D is perhaps TRBD1 (5 bases). The germline V gene encodes CDR1 SGDLS and CDR2 YYNGEE. V lost 0 bases, J lost 4 bases, and 10 bases lay in between. This CDR3 is 14 amino acids long. The CDR3 DNA reads as TGTGCCAGCAGCGTAGCAGGGATCGGCTATGGCTACACCTTC. Its protein product is CASSVAGIGYGYTF.

V gene TRBV9 combines with J gene TRBJ2-7, with 8 bases aligning to TRBD1. Germline V gene lookup returns CDR1 SGDLS and CDR2 YYNGEE. With 4 bases clipped from V and 5 bases from J, the junction kept 11 bases outside the gene matches. The CDR3 contains 15 residues. The CDR3 protein is CASSPDRGTSDEQYF. The CDR3 coding sequence is TGTGCCAGCAGCCCCGACAGGGGTACCTCGGACGAGCAGTACTTC.

The J gene is TRBJ2-5, the V gene TRBV6-5; the match to TRBD1 covers 7 bases. V shed 6 bases and J 1 base; nucleotides not matched to a gene: 8. This CDR3 is 15 amino acids long. Germline V gene data show CDR1 as MNHEY and CDR2 as SVGAGI. The CDR3 coding sequence is TGTGCCAGCAGCCTACAGGGGATGGGCCAAGAGACCCAGTACTTC. Protein product: CASSLQGMGQETQYF.

The DNA of the CDR3 is TGTGCCAGCATCCCCCGGACAGTTTACGAGCAGTACTTC. It codes for CASIPRTVYEQYF. V gene TRBV21-1 combines with J gene TRBJ2-7; TRBD1, as called in the table, went unchecked against the DNA. TRBV21-1 is an annotated pseudogene. This CDR3 has 13 residues.

The gene calls are TRBV7-2 and TRBJ2-3; 10 nucleotides align to TRBD2. Germline-derived CDR1 and CDR2 are SGHTA and FQGNSA. After removal of 4 bases from V and 8 bases from J, the junction contained 9 bases not matched to a gene. There are 15 residues in the CDR3. The CDR3 is CASSSRVAGGVTQYF. CDR3 nucleotide sequence: TGTGCCAGCAGCTCAAGGGTAGCGGGAGGAGTTACGCAGTATTTT.

This chain joins TRBV19 and TRBJ2-5; 8 bases map to TRBD2. Unmatched junction bases numbered 14, after V lost 6 bases and J lost 2 bases. Germline loops: CDR1 LNHDA, CDR2 SQIVND (reference sequence). This CDR3 region has 17 residues. CDR3: CASSQLRGLGSQETQYF. As DNA, the CDR3 is TGTGCCAGTAGCCAATTGCGGGGACTAGGATCGCAAGAGACCCAGTACTTC.

The CDR3 nucleotides read TGTGCCTGGAGTCGGAGGGTCGGGTACGAGCAGTACTTC. Translated: CAWSRRVGYEQYF. The rearrangement joins TRBV30 to TRBJ2-7; D might be TRBD2 (6 bases). The CDR3 is made up of 13 amino acids. The germline V gene encodes CDR1 GTSNPN and CDR2 SVGIG (reference sequence). The V and J ends lost 2 bases and 4 bases respectively, with 12 bases between them.

The V and J genes are TRBV28 and TRBJ1-2; the match to TRBD1 covers 11 bases. Trimming removed 2 bases from V and 7 bases from J; junction bases left unmatched: 9. The CDR3 spans 16 residues. From germline, CDR1 is MDHEN and CDR2 SYDVKM. This CDR3 reads CASSLGGTGGTSGYTF. Written as DNA, the CDR3 is TGTGCCAGCAGTTTAGGTGGGACAGGGGGGACCTCTGGCTACACCTTC.

V is TRBV5-1 and J is TRBJ2-5, with 10 bases aligning to TRBD2. This CDR3 is built from 21 residues. V was pared by 4 bases and J by 1 base, with 22 bases of the junction left unmatched. Germline V gene data show CDR1 as SGHRS and CDR2 as YFSETQ. Here the CDR3 reads CASSPLKTLAGGRLFQETQYF. The CDR3 coding sequence is TGCGCCAGCAGCCCACTCAAGACGTTAGCGGGGGGCCGACTTTTCCAAGAGACCCAGTACTTC.